This passage covers 12 T cell receptor beta chains from one sample sequenced in a study of T-cell reconstitution after alpha-beta-depleted transplantation in children. A library of TCRbeta sequences, prepared with unique molecular identifiers, was generated. TCRdb reprocessed the PCR reads with MiXCR, giving one entry per CDR3 protein. The table records 580,000 or so distinct CDR3 sequences, 20% to 25% of them present only once. The sample here was PBMCs, mostly from graft donor cells, taken 360 days after TCRalphabeta/CD19-depleted stem cell transplant. The receptors shown here come from a boy under two years old who had a stem cell transplant for acute myeloid leukemia, so the T cells may come from the graft donor.

The chain uses TRBV5-6 and TRBJ2-3, with D perhaps matching TRBD1 or TRBD2 (5 bases each). This CDR3 has 14 amino acids. Germline CDR1 reads SGHDT; CDR2 reads YYEEEE. Trimming removed 4 bases at V and 5 bases at J, with 14 bases between. The CDR3 here is CASSIAGARDTQYF. CDR3 bases: TGTGCCAGCAGCATTGCCGGGGCCCGAGATACGCAGTATTTT.

A note on this clonotype: The junction and the germline gene differ at one end; a read error may be behind it. The chain uses TRBV20-1 and TRBJ2-1; 13 nucleotides line up with TRBD2. The CDR3 contains 15 residues. From germline, CDR1 is DFQATT and CDR2 SNEGSKA (reference sequence). The CDR3 here is CSATKRLAGGNGQFF. The CDR3 DNA reads TGCAGTGCTACTAAGAGACTAGCGGGGGGAAATGGGCAGTTCTTC.

Only a few counts were recorded for this clonotype. The J gene is TRBJ1-1, the V gene TRBV25-1; D is undetermined. Germline assignment: CDR1 MGHDK and CDR2 SYGVNS. The germline V and J ends were trimmed by 6 bases and 7 bases, with 9 bases remaining between them. The CDR3 loop spans 11 amino acids. In DNA, the CDR3 is TGTGCCAGCAGGACGGGGATTGAAGCTTTCTTT. Protein: CASRTGIEAFF.

The V call is TRBV7-2, the J call TRBJ2-5, with D possibly matching TRBD2 (5 bases). The CDR3 has 14 amino acids. With 1 base removed from V and 6 bases from J, the gap between germline ends came to 12 bases. In germline, CDR1 is SGHTA, CDR2 FQGNSA. The DNA for the CDR3 is TGTGCCAGCAGCTTAGAAACGGACGGGAAGACCCAGTACTTC. It encodes CASSLETDGKTQYF.

This clonotype turned up a few times. The chain employs TRBV12-3 or TRBV12-4 and TRBJ2-3; D gene uncertain. V was pared by 3 bases and J by 2 bases, with 6 bases between. The CDR3 contains 13 residues. CDR3 DNA sequence: TGTGCCAGCAGTTTTAAAAACACAGATACGCAGTATTTT. Its protein is CASSFKNTDTQYF.

The rearrangement joins TRBV25-1 to TRBJ1-4, with TRBD1 identical over 9 bases. The length of the CDR3 is 15 residues. Germline lookup yields CDR1 MGHDK and CDR2 SYGVNS. V dropped 5 bases and J dropped 7; count of bases not matched to a gene: 8. The CDR3 sequence is CASSPTDRGREKLFF. CDR3 nucleotides: TGTGCCAGCAGTCCCACGGACAGGGGACGTGAAAAACTGTTTTTT.

The table lists this clonotype with many counts. The V call is TRBV12-3 or TRBV12-4, the J call TRBJ1-6; D is undetermined. V was pared by 3 bases and J by 10 bases, with 10 bases between. CDR3 length: 13 amino acids. The CDR3 DNA follows: TGTGCCAGCAGTTTCGCAGGAAACTCACCCCTCCACTTT. It is translated as CASSFAGNSPLHF.

This clonotype was picked up many times. The chain carries TRBV7-9 and TRBJ2-3; D might be TRBD1 or TRBD2, each matching 5 bases. CDR1 and CDR2 from the germline V gene are SEHNR and FQNEAQ (reference sequence). The CDR3 contains 16 residues. Trimming took off 3 bases at V and 1 base at J, with 14 bases between the two ends. CDR3 coding DNA: TGTGCCAGCAGCTTGTGGCAGTTGGGGGGCACAGATACGCAGTATTTT. Protein product: CASSLWQLGGTDTQYF. The full variable domain, with the rest looked up from reference TRBV7-9 and TRBJ2-3, is DTGVSQNPRHKITKRGQNVTFRCDPISEHNRLYWYRQTLGQGPEFLTYFQNEAQLEKSRLLSDRFSAERPKGSFSTLEIQRTEQGDSAMYLCASSLWQLGGTDTQYFGPGTRLTVL.

This clonotype was seen a few times. This chain links TRBV7-2 with TRBJ2-1, with D possibly called TRBD1 or TRBD2 (5 bases each). Germline V lookup: CDR1 SGHTA, CDR2 FQGNSA. The CDR3 loop spans 15 amino acids. The V end was cut by 5 bases, the J end by 2 bases, with 13 bases between. The CDR3 spells CASSPGTFTYNEQFF. CDR3 nucleotides: TGTGCCAGCAGCCCAGGGACCTTTACCTACAATGAGCAGTTCTTC.

This clonotype has a count of ten or more. V usage is TRBV5-1 and J usage is TRBJ2-1; possible D gene TRBD2, 7 bases. The V and J ends lost 0 bases and 1 base respectively, with 14 bases between them. Germline V gene data show CDR1 as SGHRS and CDR2 as YFSETQ. There are 17 residues in the CDR3. The CDR3 coding sequence is TGCGCCAGCAGCTTGGGGTTGGGGGGGGCGTCCTACAATGAGCAGTTCTTC. Protein sequence: CASSLGLGGASYNEQFF. The full variable domain, completed using reference TRBV5-1 and TRBJ2-1, is KAGVTQTPRYLIKTRGQQVTLSCSPISGHRSVSWYQQTPGQGLQFLFEYFSETQRNKGNFPGRFSGRQFSNSRSEMNVSTLELGDSALYLCASSLGLGGASYNEQFFGPGTRLTVL.

This clonotype was recorded at least ten times. The V call is TRBV11-2, the J call TRBJ2-7, with 7 bases matching TRBD1. V was clipped by 3 bases and J by 7 bases; unmatched bases: 12. The length of the CDR3 is 15 residues. The germline gives CDR1 SGHAT, CDR2 FQNNGV. CDR3 DNA sequence: TGTGCCAGCAGCTTGGGACAGCCTCCATTGGGGGAGCAGTACGTC. This codes for CASSLGQPPLGEQYV.

In this sample, this clonotype turned up a few times. This chain joins TRBV29-1 and TRBJ1-1; D gene uncertain. CDR3 length: 13 amino acids. Trimming pared 3 bases from V and 4 bases from J, leaving 12 bases between. Germline V CDR1 and CDR2: SQVTM, ANQGSEA. CDR3 coding DNA: TGCAGCGTTGATAGTGGGTCGGGCACTGAAGCTTTCTTT. It is translated as CSVDSGSGTEAFF.